The source of this T cell receptor beta chain is a study of OX40 agonist ivuxolimab in advanced cancers. This CDR3 has 13 amino acids. Trimming pared 8 bases from V and 6 bases from J, leaving 17 bases between. Looked up from germline, CDR1 is SNHLY and CDR2 is FYNNEI. TCRdb keeps only in-frame clones here, not all; method: immunoSEQ multiplex PCR. This table has 65,000 to 80,000 clones, about 89% appearing once. The sequencing here drew on CD4+ or CD8+ T cells sorted from blood, taken in a trial of the OX40 agonist ivuxolimab. The chain couples TRBV2 to TRBJ2-7; D may be TRBD2 (6 bases). The receptor comes from an adult with an advanced solid tumor such as melanoma, head and neck, liver or kidney cancer. As DNA, the CDR3 is TGTGCCAGCTCACGGGACGGGGGTGCCGAGCAGTACTTC. Its translation: CASSRDGGAEQYF. Using reference TRBV2 and TRBJ2-7 for the parts outside the CDR3, the full variable domain is EPEVTQTPSHQVTQMGQEVILRCVPISNHLYFYWYRQILGQKVEFLVSFYNNEISEKSEIFDDQFSVERPDGSNFTLKIRSTKLEDSAMYFCASSRDGGAEQYFGPGTRLTVT.